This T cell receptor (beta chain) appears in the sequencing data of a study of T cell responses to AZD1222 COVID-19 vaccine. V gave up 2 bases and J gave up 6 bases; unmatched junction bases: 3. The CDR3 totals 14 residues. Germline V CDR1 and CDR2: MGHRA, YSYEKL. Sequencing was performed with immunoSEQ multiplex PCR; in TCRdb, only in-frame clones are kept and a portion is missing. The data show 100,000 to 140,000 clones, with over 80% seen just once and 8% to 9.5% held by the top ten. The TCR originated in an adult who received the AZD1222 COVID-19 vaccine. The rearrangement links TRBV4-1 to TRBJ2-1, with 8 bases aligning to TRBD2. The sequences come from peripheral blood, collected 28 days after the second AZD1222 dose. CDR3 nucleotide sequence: TGCGCCAGCAGCCAATCTACTAGCGGCAATGAGCAGTTCTTC. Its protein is CASSQSTSGNEQFF.